This T cell receptor (beta chain) emerged from a study of quantifying T cell responses using KT2 cells (TCRdb year 2017). About the full investigation: RNA was DNase-treated and reverse transcribed with TCR alpha and beta constant-region primers, mostly using SuperScript III. To avoid over-amplification, PCR2 was carried out as a SYBR Green qPCR and halted once a predetermined fluorescence threshold was reached. Under optimum conditions, the T4 ligation step was estimated to exceed 9% efficiency. Points the paper makes about the study in general: Saturation in the detection of KT2 sequences was observed at very high KT2 spike-in numbers. No side-by-side comparison between this pipeline and other TCR sequencing techniques was included in the study. Counts of KT2 alpha and beta sequences scaled linearly with input KT2 cell number over several orders of magnitude. KT2 sequences were still detected at the lowest spike-in tested, roughly one KT2 cell per 100,000 PBMC.

The CDR3 runs 15 amino acids, cysteine and phenylalanine included. Of the read, only the CDR3 DNA is kept; its 45 bases are in frame from base 1. V loses 4 bases at its end and J loses 2 bases; junction bases beyond the gene matches: 7. The germline V gene (reference sequence) sets CDR1 to SEHNR and CDR2 to FQNEAQ. Libraries were built with UMI-ligation and nested PCR. A single-stranded oligonucleotide bearing the Illumina SP2 sequence and a UMI was ligated to the 3' end of the cDNA with T4 RNA ligase 1. PCR1 ran around 4 cycles (98°C 15 s, 69°C 30 s, 72°C 40 s); the beta primer was an equimolar mix of RC1.1 and RC1.2 covering TRBC1 and TRBC2. Starting at PCR2, the TCR alpha and beta chains were handled separately, and sample indices and Illumina adaptors were added. The UMI, placed after an 8-base spacer, consisted of 12 random nucleotides arranged as two hexamers with a spacer between them. Sequencing was done on an Illumina MiSeq using v2 2x251 paired-end chemistry, usually with around 12 samples per run. To increase diversity, 5-7% PhiX DNA was added to each sequencing library. Processing in the source paper ran as follows. Raw reads were converted to FASTQ with bcl2fastq and were demultiplexed by dual indices with Demultiplexor. V and J genes were assigned by Decombinator through tag matching that permitted a single base-pair mismatch. Collapsinator used UMIs to correct both sequencing errors and frequency errors arising from PCR heterogeneity. CDR3Translator converted Decombinator identifiers into nucleotide sequence, translated that sequence into amino acids, and extracted CDR3 based on C- and N-terminal motifs. A cluster of KT2 sequences that shared one unique molecular identifier was counted as a single distinct KT2 TCR. The public reads were quality trimmed at Q25 with fastp and then assembled into clones with MiXCR by TCRdb, keeping productive beta chains. Each entry is one CDR3 protein sequence, shown with its most common DNA and genes. In this record, the V and J calls reflect TCRdb's handling and not the investigators' own analysis. For this sample the table gives 52,000 or so distinct CDR3 sequences, of which 9% to 15% were detected only once. The top ten clonotypes cover about 9.7% of the sample.

Known numbers of KT2, a T cell clone whose TCR had been sequenced previously, were spiked into unfractionated PBMC to test the sensitivity and accuracy of the pipeline. A range of KT2-to-PBMC ratios was generated by mixing KT2 cells with a fixed number of PBMC. This clonotype was seen only a few times. The specificity of this receptor is unknown. No quality values exist for individual bases; no much larger clone is one base distant. Input material: PBMCs spiked with cells of the T cell clone KT2. The V gene is TRBV7-9 and the J gene is TRBJ1-1, with TRBD1 identical over 7 junction bases. The sequence came from a human donor. This receptor has the CDR3 CASSSGDRVNTEAFF. The nucleotide sequence reads as follows: TGTGCCAGCAGCTCCGGGGACAGAGTTAACACTGAAGCTTTCTTT.